Presented here are 6 T cell receptor beta chains from one specimen sequenced in a study of T cell changes during pregnancy in multiple sclerosis. TCRdb's copy holds only in-frame clones and misses some; the assay was immunoSEQ multiplex PCR. This table holds fewer than 65,000 clones, around 93% found once. This material consisted of peripheral blood, taken in the second trimester of pregnancy. Receptors were obtained from a female donor with multiple sclerosis, enrolled in a pregnancy study.

The chain recombines TRBV9 with TRBJ1-5; weak D call: TRBD1 (6 bases). There are 15 residues in the CDR3. Germline lookup yields CDR1 SGDLS and CDR2 YYNGEE. With 3 bases removed from V and 7 bases from J, the gap between germline ends came to 17 bases. Here the CDR3 DNA reads TGTGCCAGCAGCGCCACAGGGTTGTCGCAACAGCCCCAGCATTTT. It specifies CASSATGLSQQPQHF.

V usage is TRBV18 and J usage is TRBJ2-6; 8 positions agree with TRBD1. Germline V gene sequence: CDR1 KGHSH, CDR2 LQKENI. V trimming: 6 bases; J trimming: 0 bases; junction bases outside the gene matches: 7. This CDR3 has 17 amino acids. CDR3 residues: CASSTTGVGSGANVLTF. The CDR3 DNA follows: TGTGCCAGCTCCACGACAGGGGTCGGCTCTGGGGCCAACGTCCTGACTTTC.

The V call is TRBV27, the J call TRBJ2-1; D is perhaps TRBD1 (5 bases). V lost 8 bases and J lost 0, with 8 bases in between. Germline V lookup: CDR1 MNHEY, CDR2 SMNVEV (reference sequence). The CDR3 is 13 residues long. This CDR3 is CASGAASYNEQFF. CDR3 nucleotide sequence: TGTGCCAGCGGGGCGGCCTCCTACAATGAGCAGTTCTTC.

This clone was detected once. CDR3 residues: CASRGGQDRQETQYF. CDR3 nucleotide sequence: TGTGCCAGCAGGGGGGGACAGGACAGGCAAGAGACCCAGTACTTC. This chain links TRBV27 with TRBJ2-5; 8 positions match TRBD1. The CDR3 is 15 residues long. J lost 2 bases, V lost 6 bases, and 8 bases had no gene match. The germline CDR1 and CDR2 sequences are MNHEY and SMNVEV (reference sequence).

This chain uses TRBV7-2 with TRBJ1-1; 7 bases line up with TRBD1. The CDR3 consists of 15 residues. The germline CDR1 and CDR2 sequences are SGHTA and FQGNSA. V trimming: 1 base; J trimming: 4 bases; junction bases outside the gene matches: 6. In DNA, the CDR3 is TGTGCCAGCAGCTTAGGACCCACAGGGGCCACTGAAGCTTTCTTT. Translation gives CASSLGPTGATEAFF. Looking up the rest from reference TRBV7-2 and TRBJ1-1 gives the full variable domain: GAGVSQSPSNKVTEKGKDVELRCDPISGHTALYWYRQSLGQGLEFLIYFQGNSAPDKSGLPSDRFSAERTGGSVSTLTIQRTQQEDSAVYLCASSLGPTGATEAFFGQGTRLTVV.

This chain connects TRBV5-1 to TRBJ2-7; 10 bases are shared with TRBD2. The V gene's germline CDR1 is SGHRS and CDR2 YFSETQ. This CDR3 region has 15 residues. V was pared by 4 bases and J by 2 bases, with 6 bases of the junction left unmatched. CDR3 sequence reads: CASSSTSGTAYEQYF. The CDR3 nucleotides are TGCGCCAGCAGCAGTACTAGCGGGACCGCCTACGAGCAGTACTTC.